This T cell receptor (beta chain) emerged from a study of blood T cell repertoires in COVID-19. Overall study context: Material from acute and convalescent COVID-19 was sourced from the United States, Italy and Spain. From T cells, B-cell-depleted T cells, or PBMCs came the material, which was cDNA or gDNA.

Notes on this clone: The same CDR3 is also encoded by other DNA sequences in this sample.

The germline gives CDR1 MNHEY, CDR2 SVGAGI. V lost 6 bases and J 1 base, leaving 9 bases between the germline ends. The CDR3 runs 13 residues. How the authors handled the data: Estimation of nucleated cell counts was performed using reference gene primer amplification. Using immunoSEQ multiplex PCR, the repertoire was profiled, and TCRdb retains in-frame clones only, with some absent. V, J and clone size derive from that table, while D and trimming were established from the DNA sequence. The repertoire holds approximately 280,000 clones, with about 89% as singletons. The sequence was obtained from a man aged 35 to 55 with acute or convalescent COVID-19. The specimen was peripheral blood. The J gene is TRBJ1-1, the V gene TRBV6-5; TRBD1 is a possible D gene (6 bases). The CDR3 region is CASSRGGNTEAFF. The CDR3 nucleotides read TGTGCCAGCAGCCGAGGGGGGAACACTGAAGCTTTCTTT.